This TCR beta chain was captured in a study of T cell responses to AZD1222 COVID-19 vaccine. A word on this clone: Its specificity is unknown.

This CDR3 has 14 amino acids. Germline V gene sequence: CDR1 SGHTA, CDR2 FQGNSA. V lost 5 bases to trimming and J lost 6 bases, with 16 bases between them. Study conclusions and caveats: Without day 14 samples, only post-peak T cell repertoires were studied. Reports indicate that nearly half of spike-specific TCRs are directed at unmutated variant regions.

Libraries were prepared by immunoSEQ multiplex PCR; TCRdb keeps only in-frame clonotypes and omits some of them. The sample gives over 150,000 clones, just over 90% of which show up once; around 4.5% is in the top ten. The source was peripheral blood, collected on day 0 of MenACWY control vaccination. The source is an adult in good health. The chain has TRBV7-2 and TRBJ1-2; D is undetermined. CDR3 sequence: CASSTVPSKDGYTF. The CDR3 coding sequence is TGTGCCAGCAGCACGGTCCCCAGCAAAGATGGCTACACCTTC.